The rows below give T cell receptor beta chains drawn from one sample of a study of CD4 T cells in relation to SARS-CoV-2 and coronaviruses. Data came from immunoSEQ multiplex PCR; TCRdb stores just in-frame clones and leaves some out. The sample holds about 59,000 clones, 75% to 90% seen once. The sequencing input was memory CD4+ T cells from PBMCs. The receptors here all came from a human donor in good health. CDR3s include the opening cysteine and the closing phenylalanine or tryptophan. The D gene is left open where the match is weak. Some rows have no size entry. The others give once, few or many, or a class for an expanded clone.

CDR3aa | CDR3nt | abundance | j_gene | d_gene | v_gene
CACQRRGTDEKLFF | TGTGCCTGCCAGAGGAGAGGTACCGATGAAAAACTGTTTTTT | NA | TRBJ1-4 | NA | TRBV30
CASSVGTGVETQYF | TGTGCCAGCAGCGTCGGAACAGGGGTAGAGACCCAGTACTTC | NA | TRBJ2-5 | TRBD1 | TRBV9
CASSLVGRDTQYF | TGTGCCAGCAGTTTAGTGGGCCGGGATACGCAGTATTTT | NA | TRBJ2-3 | NA | TRBV28
CASSFAGFPAGDTQYF | TGTGCCAGCAGCTTCGCCGGCTTCCCAGCGGGAGATACGCAGTATTTT | once | TRBJ2-3 | NA | TRBV7-2
CASSLRSQGLETQYF | TGTGCCAGCAGTCTAAGATCGCAGGGCTTGGAGACCCAGTACTTC | NA | TRBJ2-5 | NA | TRBV3-1/TRBV3-2
CASRTGQGSGNTIYF | TGTGCCAGCAGGACGGGACAGGGGTCTGGAAACACCATATATTTT | NA | TRBJ1-3 | TRBD1 | TRBV28
CASCETVNTEAFF | TGTGCCAGTTGCGAGACGGTGAACACTGAAGCTTTCTTT | once | TRBJ1-1 | NA | TRBV19
CTSSQARREWTDTQYF | TGCACCAGCAGCCAAGCCCGGCGGGAGTGGACAGATACGCAGTATTTT | NA | TRBJ2-3 | NA | TRBV1
CASSSERYEQYF | TGTGCCAGCAGTTCGGAGAGATACGAGCAGTACTTC | NA | TRBJ2-7 | NA | TRBV12-3/TRBV12-4
CASSRAGQSTDTQYF | TGTGCCAGCAGTCGAGCGGGACAAAGCACAGATACGCAGTATTTT | NA | TRBJ2-3 | NA | TRBV6-5
CASSSSTLHSPLHF | TGTGCCAGCAGTTCCTCGACCCTACATTCACCCCTCCACTTT | medium-sized | TRBJ1-6 | NA | TRBV28
CASSLEDYTEAFF | TGTGCCAGCAGCTTAGAGGACTACACTGAAGCTTTCTTT | few | TRBJ1-1 | NA | TRBV7-2
CASRTTGRGEKLFF | TGTGCCAGCAGAACTACAGGGAGAGGAGAAAAACTGTTTTTT | NA | TRBJ1-4 | NA | TRBV6-5
CASSSLSGANVLTF | TGTGCCAGCAGTTCCCTCTCTGGGGCCAACGTCCTGACTTTC | NA | TRBJ2-6 | NA | TRBV11-2
CASSYSNGGSTDTQYF | TGTGCCAGCAGTTACTCGAACGGGGGGTCCACAGATACGCAGTATTTT | NA | TRBJ2-3 | TRBD2 | TRBV6-5
CASSPPGLAATYEQYF | TGTGCCAGCAGCCCCCCGGGACTAGCCGCAACCTACGAGCAGTACTTC | NA | TRBJ2-7 | TRBD2 | TRBV5-6
CASSETGTSGRSDTQYF | TGTGCCAGCAGCGAAACCGGGACTAGCGGGAGGTCAGATACGCAGTATTTT | NA | TRBJ2-3 | TRBD2 | TRBV28
CASSPGGTSGNNEQFF | TGTGCCAGCAGCCCTGGAGGGACTAGCGGTAACAATGAGCAGTTCTTC | NA | TRBJ2-1 | TRBD2 | TRBV5-4
CASSRRRANEQFF | TGTGCCAGCTCCCGGAGGCGAGCCAATGAGCAGTTCTTC | once | TRBJ2-1 | NA | TRBV7-3
CASSPKETVKETQYF | TGTGCCAGCTCACCAAAAGAGACAGTCAAAGAGACCCAGTACTTC | NA | TRBJ2-5 | NA | TRBV18
CASSWDSTDTQYF | TGCGCCAGCAGCTGGGACAGTACAGATACGCAGTATTTT | NA | TRBJ2-3 | TRBD1 | TRBV5-1
CASSLAPGYEQYF | TGTGCCAGCAGCTTAGCGCCGGGCTACGAGCAGTACTTC | NA | TRBJ2-7 | NA | TRBV7-2
CASSHPNGYEQYF | TGCGCCAGCAGCCATCCGAATGGGTACGAGCAGTACTTC | NA | TRBJ2-7 | NA | TRBV4-1
CASSLGPRQANSGANVLTF | TGTGCCAGCAGCTTGGGTCCGCGACAGGCTAACTCTGGGGCCAACGTCCTGACTTTC | once | TRBJ2-6 | NA | TRBV5-4
CASSPYGPLNDLRSQPQHF | TGTGCCAGCTCACCCTACGGACCACTAAATGATCTACGGAGTCAGCCCCAGCATTTT | once | TRBJ1-5 | NA | TRBV18
CASSLLPGYEQYF | TGTGCCAGCAGTTTACTACCAGGCTACGAGCAGTACTTC | NA | TRBJ2-7 | NA | TRBV12-3/TRBV12-4
CAIRRGRTSDYNEQFF | TGTGCCATCAGACGGGGGAGGACTAGCGACTACAATGAGCAGTTCTTC | few | TRBJ2-1 | TRBD2 | TRBV10-3
CASSPQLAQQETQYF | TGTGCCAGCAGCCCACAGCTAGCGCAGCAAGAGACCCAGTACTTC | NA | TRBJ2-5 | NA | TRBV3-1/TRBV3-2
CASSLNPPGGSLYEQYF | TGCGCCAGCAGCCTTAACCCTCCTGGCGGGAGTCTCTACGAGCAGTACTTC | NA | TRBJ2-7 | TRBD2 | TRBV4-1
CASSYPGQPDTQYF | TGTGCCAGCAGTTACCCCGGACAGCCAGATACGCAGTATTTT | NA | TRBJ2-3 | NA | TRBV6-6
CASSQERGRRGTYEQYF | TGTGCCAGCAGCCAAGAACGGGGGCGGAGAGGAACCTACGAGCAGTACTTC | NA | TRBJ2-7 | NA | TRBV3-1/TRBV3-2
CASRPGLAGGPNEQFF | TGTGCCAGCAGGCCCGGACTAGCGGGGGGGCCCAATGAGCAGTTCTTC | NA | TRBJ2-1 | TRBD2 | TRBV7-6
CASTRTGNEQFF | TGTGCCAGCACCCGGACGGGGAATGAGCAGTTCTTC | NA | TRBJ2-1 | NA | TRBV28
CASSAWDRSYEQYF | TGTGCCAGCAGTGCGTGGGACAGATCCTACGAGCAGTACTTC | once | TRBJ2-7 | TRBD1 | TRBV25-1
CAWSVGISGASTDTQYF | TGTGCCTGGAGTGTTGGCATCTCTGGGGCTAGCACAGATACGCAGTATTTT | NA | TRBJ2-3 | NA | TRBV30
CASRFGSSGNTIYF | TGTGCCAGTAGGTTCGGGAGCTCTGGAAACACCATATATTTT | once | TRBJ1-3 | NA | TRBV19
CASSLEGMQYEQYF | TGTGCCAGCAGCTTAGAGGGGATGCAGTACGAGCAGTACTTC | NA | TRBJ2-7 | NA | TRBV7-2
CASGVMVAGRDTQYF | TGTGCCAGCGGTGTAATGGTGGCGGGACGGGATACGCAGTATTTT | NA | TRBJ2-3 | NA | TRBV2
CASSQDFSRTFSGNTIYF | TGCGCCAGCAGCCAAGATTTTTCGCGGACCTTCTCTGGAAACACCATATATTTT | few | TRBJ1-3 | NA | TRBV4-1
CASSFGRAPEKLFF | TGCGCCAGCAGCTTCGGTAGAGCCCCTGAAAAACTGTTTTTT | NA | TRBJ1-4 | NA | TRBV4-1
CASSKGRTTPNTEAFF | TGTGCCAGCAGCAAAGGGAGGACTACCCCGAACACTGAAGCTTTCTTT | once | TRBJ1-1 | NA | TRBV21-1
CASSEWTGGNQPQHF | TGTGCCAGTAGTGAGTGGACAGGGGGGAATCAGCCCCAGCATTTT | few | TRBJ1-5 | TRBD1 | TRBV19
CASSPSGTSGVNEQFF | TGTGCCAGCTCACCATCCGGGACTAGCGGAGTCAATGAGCAGTTCTTC | NA | TRBJ2-1 | TRBD2 | TRBV18
CASSLDPGQGNIQYF | TGTGCCAGCAGCTTAGACCCGGGACAGGGAAACATTCAGTACTTC | once | TRBJ2-4 | TRBD1 | TRBV7-6
CASSFRGQGMNTEAFF | TGTGCCAGCAGTTTTCGAGGACAGGGAATGAACACTGAAGCTTTCTTT | NA | TRBJ1-1 | TRBD1 | TRBV6-6
CASSISGQGADEQYF | TGTGCCAGTAGTATAAGCGGACAGGGGGCGGATGAGCAGTACTTC | NA | TRBJ2-7 | TRBD1 | TRBV19
CSVEDPLGTGLHTGELFF | TGCAGCGTTGAAGATCCCTTGGGGACTGGCCTCCACACCGGGGAGCTGTTTTTT | NA | TRBJ2-2 | NA | TRBV29-1
CSARQWGTSGELFF | TGCAGCGCCCGCCAGTGGGGAACGTCCGGGGAGCTGTTTTTT | NA | TRBJ2-2 | NA | TRBV29-1
CATSRDYREAGNTIYF | TGTGCCACCAGCAGAGATTACAGGGAGGCTGGAAACACCATATATTTT | few | TRBJ1-3 | NA | TRBV15
CASSRLAGVYNEQFF | TGTGCCAGCAGCCGACTAGCGGGAGTCTACAATGAGCAGTTCTTC | NA | TRBJ2-1 | TRBD2 | TRBV28
CASSEGLGRAPGGKQFF | TGTGCCAGCAGCGAAGGACTTGGGAGGGCTCCCGGGGGGAAGCAGTTCTTC | NA | TRBJ2-1 | TRBD2 | TRBV7-9
CASSVGGGFSSYNEQFF | TGTGCCAGCAGCGTAGGTGGGGGATTCAGCTCCTACAATGAGCAGTTCTTC | NA | TRBJ2-1 | NA | TRBV9
CASNALSSGANVLTF | TGTGCCAGCAATGCTTTGAGCTCTGGGGCCAACGTCCTGACTTTC | NA | TRBJ2-6 | NA | TRBV6-5
CASSKKREQGAKNIQYF | TGTGCCAGCAGCAAAAAAAGGGAACAGGGTGCCAAAAACATTCAGTACTTC | NA | TRBJ2-4 | NA | TRBV21-1
CASSSVQTHTLGKLFF | TGTGCCAGCAGTTCGGTCCAAACCCATACCCTGGGAAAACTGTTTTTT | NA | TRBJ1-4 | NA | TRBV28
CAWSWEVVGYTF | TGTGCCTGGAGTTGGGAGGTCGTCGGCTACACCTTC | NA | TRBJ1-2 | NA | TRBV30
CASSLDRGNEQFF | TGTGCCAGCAGCTTAGATCGAGGGAATGAGCAGTTCTTC | NA | TRBJ2-1 | NA | TRBV11-2
CASRQAGPFEGNQPQHF | TGTGCCAGCAGGCAAGCGGGTCCATTTGAGGGCAATCAGCCCCAGCATTTT | NA | TRBJ1-5 | NA | TRBV3-1/TRBV3-2
CASSQEASGRSASTDTQYF | TGCGCCAGCAGCCAAGAGGCTAGCGGGAGGTCCGCTAGCACAGATACGCAGTATTTT | NA | TRBJ2-3 | TRBD2 | TRBV4-1
CASREDRSEQFF | TGTGCCAGCAGGGAAGACAGAAGTGAGCAGTTCTTC | NA | TRBJ2-1 | NA | TRBV27